This TCR beta chain was recovered during a study of T cell repertoires in cytomegalovirus infection. On the study more broadly: It was the public TCR beta signatures that indicated both CMV infection and matching HLA type.

Trimming removed 6 bases at V and 5 bases at J, with 22 bases between. This CDR3 is 16 amino acids long. In germline, CDR1 is MNHEY, CDR2 SVGEGT. Note on this clonotype: What it binds is unknown.

TCRdb passed the reads through MiXCR, listing each CDR3 protein once. The sample yields approximately 200,000 distinct CDR3 sequences, about 20% seen once. Study results and caveats: Pooled public TCR beta family frequency picked out CMV carriers with the relevant HLA. In two of eight donors, the top clonotype was HLA-C-restricted CMV-specific.

The receptor's source is a human donor in good health (CMV status not recorded). Some clones in this sample may be carry-over from other donors' samples. The chain recombines TRBV6-2 or TRBV6-3 with TRBJ2-5; D remains ambiguous. Input material: CD8+ T cells from PBMCs. The CDR3 nucleotides are TGTGCCAGCAGCCAAGGTGCAGTATATTATTTGGAGACCCAGTACTTC. The encoded protein is CASSQGAVYYLETQYF.